The 21 T cell receptor beta chains below come from one sample, sequenced in a study of Graves' ophthalmopathy and Graves' hyperthyroidism. From RNA, the CDR3 regions of TCR beta chains were amplified and sequenced. Second-round multiplex PCR followed a first-round RT-PCR using HTBI primers. Via MiXCR, TCRdb re-called the multiplex PCR reads, giving one row per CDR3 protein. The sample lists some 390,000 distinct CDR3 sequences, 18% seen once, with 1.6% in the top ten. Sequenced material: peripheral blood. These receptors all come from a woman aged 18-29 years with Graves' ophthalmopathy.

V is TRBV9 and J is TRBJ1-6, with TRBD1 as a possible D gene (6 bases). V was clipped by 3 bases and J by 12 bases, with 16 bases between them. CDR1 is SGDLS, CDR2 YYNGEE, per germline. The length of the CDR3 is 14 residues. This chain's CDR3 is CASSAGAGKEPLHF. CDR3 nucleotide sequence: TGTGCCAGCAGCGCGGGGGCAGGGAAGGAACCCCTCCACTTT. The full variable domain, rest sourced from reference TRBV9 and TRBJ1-6, is DSGVTQTPKHLITATGQRVTLRCSPRSGDLSVYWYQQSLDQGLQFLIQYYNGEERAKGNILERFSAQQFPDLHSELNLSSLELGDSALYFCASSAGAGKEPLHFGNGTRLTVT.

This clonotype was picked up many times. The chain links TRBV27 to TRBJ2-3; D may be TRBD1 or TRBD2 (5 bases each). In germline, CDR1 is MNHEY, CDR2 SMNVEV (reference sequence). This CDR3 spans 15 amino acids. Trimming shortened V by 6 bases and J by 6 bases, and 19 bases separated the two germline ends. For the CDR3, the DNA is TGTGCCAGCAGACTAATCCGGGACCTAGCCGATACGCAGTATTTT. Translated, it gives CASRLIRDLADTQYF.

This chain uses TRBV6-1 with TRBJ2-5, with no clear D. With 10 bases removed from V and 3 bases from J, the gap between germline ends came to 18 bases. Germline assignment: CDR1 MNHNS and CDR2 SASEGT. CDR3 length equals 14 residues. The CDR3 DNA is TGTGCCACTGCCGCCCTTACCATTGAAGAGACCCAGTACTTC. This translates into CATAALTIEETQYF.

The chain recombines TRBV10-3 with TRBJ1-5; TRBD1 might be the D (5 bases). This CDR3 spans 13 amino acids. Germline-derived CDR1 and CDR2 are ENHRY and SYGVKD. V lost 6 bases to trimming and J lost 2 bases, with 8 bases between them. CDR3 DNA: TGTGCCATCAGCCCGGGGCGCAATCAGCCCCAGCATTTT. This sequence encodes CAISPGRNQPQHF.

This clonotype was seen many times. This chain links TRBV6-5 with TRBJ1-5; unclear D gene. Trimming pared 8 bases from V and 3 bases from J, leaving 11 bases between. Germline CDR1 is MNHEY and CDR2 is SVGAGI. The CDR3 runs 13 residues. The CDR3 bases are TGTGCCAGCGAGGTCCAGGACAATCAGCCCCAGCATTTT. As protein: CASEVQDNQPQHF.

Ten or more counts support this clonotype. The V gene is TRBV20-1, the J gene TRBJ1-1; D is possibly TRBD1 (5 bases). This CDR3 has 14 residues. Trimming shortened V by 3 bases and J by 4 bases, and 15 bases separated the two germline ends. Looked up from germline, CDR1 is DFQATT and CDR2 is SNEGSKA (reference sequence). The CDR3 here is CSARNPGRGTEAFF. The DNA for the CDR3 is TGCAGTGCTAGGAATCCGGGAAGGGGCACTGAAGCTTTCTTT.

This clonotype was counted ten times or more. The chain is built from TRBV4-1 and TRBJ1-1; 8 bases are shared with TRBD1. Per the germline V gene, CDR1 is MGHRA and CDR2 is YSYEKL. This CDR3 region has 16 residues. With V trimmed by 1 base and J by 5 bases, 9 bases remained unmatched. CDR3 loop: CASSQVGQGAITEAFF. The CDR3 coding sequence is TGCGCCAGCAGCCAAGTAGGGCAGGGGGCGATTACTGAAGCTTTCTTT.

This clonotype was recorded at least ten times. The gene calls are TRBV24-1 and TRBJ2-2, with D uncertain. The CDR3 totals 14 residues. Germline values: CDR1 KGHDR, CDR2 SFDVKD. Trimming stripped 4 bases from V and 4 bases from J, with 9 bases between. CDR3 DNA sequence: TGTGCCACCAGTGACCTGCAGCCCACCGGGGAGCTGTTTTTT. As protein: CATSDLQPTGELFF.

This clonotype was counted ten times or more. A much more abundant neighbour one base away suggests this may be a read error. This chain uses TRBV7-2 with TRBJ2-7; 11 positions agree with TRBD1. Germline V gene sequence: CDR1 SGHTA, CDR2 FQGNSA. Trimming took 3 bases from V and 9 from J; bases not matched to a gene: 7. This CDR3 has 14 amino acids. The CDR3 sequence is CASSFGQGAHGQYF. CDR3 DNA sequence: TGTGCCAGCAGCTTCGGACAGGGGGCCCACGGGCAGTACTTC.

The rearrangement joins TRBV30 to TRBJ2-7; D is perhaps TRBD1 or TRBD2 (7 bases each). This CDR3 has 14 amino acids. V lost 1 base, J lost 3 bases, and 13 bases lay in between. Looked up from germline, CDR1 is GTSNPN and CDR2 is SVGIG (reference sequence). In DNA, the CDR3 is TGTGCCTGGAGTGCTCCAGGGGGGGACTACGAGCAGTACTTC. Protein: CAWSAPGGDYEQYF.

This clonotype was seen many times. The chain recombines TRBV11-1 with TRBJ2-6; possible D gene TRBD1, 7 bases. Germline lookup yields CDR1 SGHAT and CDR2 FQDESV (reference sequence). V lost 0 bases and J 0 bases, leaving 15 bases between the germline ends. CDR3 length: 19 residues. The CDR3 region has the DNA TGTGCCAGCAGCTTAGCGCGGGGACAGTTTCTCTCTGGGGCCAACGTCCTGACTTTC. This translates into CASSLARGQFLSGANVLTF.

V gene TRBV12-3 or TRBV12-4 combines with J gene TRBJ2-7, with 8 positions matching TRBD1. After removal of 5 bases from V and 6 bases from J, the junction contained 6 bases not matched to a gene. The CDR3 has 13 amino acids. CDR3 sequence (DNA): TGTGCCAGCAGTCGGGACAGGCTTGGCGAGCAGTACTTC. Translated, it gives CASSRDRLGEQYF.

This clonotype was seen many times. The V call is TRBV6-2 or TRBV6-3, the J call TRBJ2-7; weak D call: TRBD2 (5 bases). This CDR3 region has 14 residues. Deletions cut 6 bases from V and 5 bases from J, with 17 bases between. Germline V gives CDR1 MNHEY, CDR2 SVGEGT. The CDR3 DNA reads TGTGCCAGCAGCCCGGGCGAAGCGGCACACGAGCAGTACTTC. This translates into CASSPGEAAHEQYF.

In this sample, this clonotype turned up many times. The V and J genes are TRBV18 and TRBJ1-1; 7 bases match TRBD1. This CDR3 is built from 15 residues. J gave up 2 bases and V 4 bases, and 7 bases lay outside the gene matches. Per the germline V gene, CDR1 is KGHSH and CDR2 is LQKENI. The CDR3 nucleotides are TGTGCCAGCTCACTCGGGACAGCTTATAACACTGAAGCTTTCTTT. Translating gives CASSLGTAYNTEAFF.

The chain carries TRBV6-2 or TRBV6-3 and TRBJ2-7; D tentatively fits TRBD1 or TRBD2 (5 bases each). CDR1 is MNHEY, CDR2 SVGEGT, per germline. The CDR3 contains 14 residues. V was cut by 8 bases and J by 1 base, with 15 bases left in between. The CDR3 protein is CASGMGVLSYEQYF. The CDR3 region has the DNA TGTGCCAGCGGGATGGGGGTTCTTTCCTACGAGCAGTACTTC.

This clonotype was observed many times. V usage is TRBV12-3 or TRBV12-4 and J usage is TRBJ1-6; possibly TRBD1 for D (6 bases). V gave up 1 base and J gave up 8 bases, with 18 bases separating them. This CDR3 spans 17 amino acids. The CDR3 DNA reads as TGTGCCAGCAGTTTAGATTTATGGGGGGCGTTCGATTCACCCCTCCACTTT. This encodes CASSLDLWGAFDSPLHF.

This clonotype was observed many times. J is TRBJ1-5 and V is TRBV11-1; D call uncertain. The ends were cut back, 6 bases at V and 0 bases at J, with 18 bases in the middle. Germline values: CDR1 SGHAT, CDR2 FQDESV (reference sequence). The CDR3 spans 17 residues. CDR3 in amino acids: CASSCPRLPNSNQPQHF. The CDR3 coding sequence is TGTGCCAGCAGTTGCCCCCGGTTGCCGAATAGCAATCAGCCCCAGCATTTT.

Ten or more counts support this clonotype. This chain connects TRBV19 to TRBJ1-2; D gene ambiguous. Germline V lookup: CDR1 LNHDA, CDR2 SQIVND (reference sequence). Trimming left V 6 bases short and J 4 bases short, with 12 bases between. The CDR3 has 13 amino acids. The CDR3: CASSPGEPYGYTF. Written as DNA, the CDR3 is TGTGCCAGTAGCCCCGGGGAACCCTATGGCTACACCTTC.

The rearrangement joins TRBV6-2 or TRBV6-3 to TRBJ1-5; no clear D gene. Germline-derived CDR1 and CDR2 are MNHEY and SVGEGT. V was pared by 7 bases and J by 0 bases, with 13 bases between. The CDR3 contains 15 residues. CDR3 in DNA: TGTGCCAGCACTCCTTGGGGATATAGCAATCAGCCCCAGCATTTT. Protein sequence: CASTPWGYSNQPQHF.

The V and J genes are TRBV13 and TRBJ1-2; weak D call: TRBD1 (5 bases). Trimming took 6 bases from V and 4 from J, leaving 21 bases between them. The CDR3 extends over 16 amino acids. Germline V gene sequence: CDR1 PRHDT, CDR2 FYEKMQ (reference sequence). The CDR3 sequence is CASRRASSGPSYGYTF. CDR3 sequence (DNA): TGTGCCAGCAGGCGAGCCAGCTCGGGACCAAGCTATGGCTACACCTTC.

V is TRBV7-9 and J is TRBJ2-5; D unclear. The CDR3 is 13 amino acids. Germline lookup yields CDR1 SEHNR and CDR2 FQNEAQ (reference sequence). V lost 2 bases and J 3 bases, leaving 7 bases between the germline ends. DNA of the CDR3: TGTGCCAGCAGCTTATTTGGGGAAGAGACCCAGTACTTC. Its protein is CASSLFGEETQYF.